Listed below are T cell receptor beta chains from one sample, sequenced in a study of Ad26.COV2.S vaccination and SARS-CoV-2 variants. Method: immunoSEQ multiplex PCR; TCRdb's copy keeps in-frame clones and lacks some. Of some 500,000 clones listed, approximately 92% are singletons. Sequences were derived from peripheral blood, sampled in a trial of Ad26.COV2.S vaccine versus placebo. The receptors were gathered from a person between 18 and 65 years old who received the Ad26.COV2.S COVID-19 vaccine or a placebo. Both conserved end residues are part of each CDR3. D genes are given only for firm matches. The size field is filled for only some rows; it gives once, few, many or a size class.

abundance: .; v_gene: TRBV5-1; j_gene: TRBJ1-4; d_gene: .; CDR3aa: CASSSGTGSEKLFF; CDR3nt: TGCGCCAGCAGCAGCGGGACCGGGAGTGAAAAACTGTTTTTT
abundance: once; v_gene: TRBV13; j_gene: TRBJ2-1; d_gene: .; CDR3aa: CASSLVWGYEQFF; CDR3nt: TGTGCCAGCAGCTTAGTTTGGGGCTATGAGCAGTTCTTC
abundance: .; v_gene: TRBV18; j_gene: TRBJ1-5; d_gene: TRBD1; CDR3aa: CASSPVTGHNQPQHF; CDR3nt: TGTGCCAGCTCACCAGTGACAGGGCACAATCAGCCCCAGCATTTT
abundance: .; v_gene: TRBV6-5; j_gene: TRBJ1-6; d_gene: .; CDR3aa: CASSYPGRNSPLHF; CDR3nt: TGTGCCAGCAGTTACCCAGGGCGCAATTCACCCCTCCACTTT
abundance: .; v_gene: TRBV18; j_gene: TRBJ2-2; d_gene: TRBD1; CDR3aa: CASSDRASLSGELFF; CDR3nt: TGTGCCAGCTCAGACAGGGCGTCTTTATCCGGGGAGCTGTTTTTT
abundance: .; v_gene: TRBV28; j_gene: TRBJ2-3; d_gene: .; CDR3aa: CASSLKRQVYPSSTDTQYF; CDR3nt: TGTGCCAGCAGTTTAAAAAGGCAGGTATATCCCTCTAGCACAGATACGCAGTATTTT
abundance: once; v_gene: TRBV3-1/TRBV3-2; j_gene: TRBJ2-3; d_gene: TRBD2; CDR3aa: CASSQRGRGHTTDTQYF; CDR3nt: TGTGCCAGCAGCCAACGCGGGAGAGGGCACACAACAGATACGCAGTATTTT
abundance: .; v_gene: TRBV18; j_gene: TRBJ2-3; d_gene: TRBD1; CDR3aa: CASSPIETGGTQYF; CDR3nt: TGTGCCAGCTCACCGATCGAGACAGGGGGAACGCAGTATTTT
abundance: .; v_gene: TRBV7-9; j_gene: TRBJ1-4; d_gene: .; CDR3aa: CASSRTNEKLFF; CDR3nt: TGTGCCAGCAGCAGGACTAATGAAAAACTGTTTTTT
abundance: .; v_gene: TRBV4-3; j_gene: TRBJ2-1; d_gene: .; CDR3aa: CASSHVRGGPEQFF; CDR3nt: TGCGCCAGCAGCCATGTCCGTGGGGGCCCTGAGCAGTTCTTC
abundance: .; v_gene: TRBV19; j_gene: TRBJ2-1; d_gene: .; CDR3aa: CASSWTVGGGEQFF; CDR3nt: TGTGCCAGTAGCTGGACAGTTGGGGGCGGTGAGCAGTTCTTC
abundance: .; v_gene: TRBV7-2; j_gene: TRBJ1-1; d_gene: TRBD1; CDR3aa: CASSQTTGPQAFF; CDR3nt: TGTGCCAGCAGCCAGACGACAGGGCCCCAAGCTTTCTTT
abundance: .; v_gene: TRBV9; j_gene: TRBJ2-1; d_gene: .; CDR3aa: CASSVQQHPLANEQFF; CDR3nt: TGTGCCAGCAGCGTTCAACAGCATCCACTAGCCAATGAGCAGTTCTTC
abundance: few; v_gene: TRBV2; j_gene: TRBJ1-1; d_gene: .; CDR3aa: CASSELGAVFSGTEAFF; CDR3nt: TGTGCCAGCAGTGAGTTGGGGGCAGTGTTTTCCGGCACTGAAGCTTTCTTT
abundance: .; v_gene: TRBV7-9; j_gene: TRBJ2-3; d_gene: TRBD1; CDR3aa: CASSYIPGTGYTDTQYF; CDR3nt: TGTGCCAGCAGCTATATTCCCGGGACAGGATACACAGATACGCAGTATTTT
abundance: .; v_gene: TRBV7-2; j_gene: TRBJ1-5; d_gene: .; CDR3aa: CASSLANQPQHF; CDR3nt: TGTGCCAGCAGCTTAGCCAATCAGCCCCAGCATTTT